This T cell receptor beta chain emerged from a study of sequential checkpoint blockade in melanoma. Described treatment: randomized to nivolumab then ipilimumab (arm A) or the reverse (arm B). Sorted cells were live CD3+CD8+, lacking CD19 and CD56, from PBMCs. Germline V lookup: CDR1 MNHNS, CDR2 SASEGT. V was cut by 2 bases and J by 13 bases, with 9 bases left in between. The CDR3 contains 11 residues. Method: immunoSEQ multiplex PCR; TCRdb's copy keeps in-frame clones and lacks some. The table has 7,700 or so clones, roughly three fifths seen once; the top ten hold approximately 9%. The J gene is TRBJ2-1, the V gene TRBV6-1, with unresolved D. The TCR sequence derives from a human donor with melanoma. Sequenced material: CD8+ T cells sorted from blood (inferred from file names), taken from a patient given nivolumab and ipilimumab in sequence. CDR3 DNA: TGTGCCAGCAGTGAAACGAGATATCAGTTCTTC. Encoded protein: CASSETRYQFF.